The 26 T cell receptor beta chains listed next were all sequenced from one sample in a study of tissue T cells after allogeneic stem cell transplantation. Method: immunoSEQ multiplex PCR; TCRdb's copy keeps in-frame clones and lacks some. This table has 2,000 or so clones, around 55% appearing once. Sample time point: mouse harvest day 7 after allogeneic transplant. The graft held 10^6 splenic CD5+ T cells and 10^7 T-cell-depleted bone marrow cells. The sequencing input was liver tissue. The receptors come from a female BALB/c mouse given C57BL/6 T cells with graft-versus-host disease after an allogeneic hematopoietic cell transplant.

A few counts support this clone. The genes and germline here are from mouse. The covered CDR3 bases are TGTGCCAGCAGTTTGGGCAGGGGGCGGTTTGAACAGTAC. Translation gives CASSLGRGRFEQY. The entire CDR3 protein is CASSLGRGRFEQYF. The chain carries TRBV13-3 and TRBJ2-7; TRBD1 matches at 8 bases. The read finishes 1 residue shy of the CDR3 end, and the germline J gene is used to complete it. CDR3 length: 14 residues. The germline V gene encodes CDR1 NNHDY and CDR2 SYVADS. Losses at the gene ends were 4 bases for V and 6 bases for J; bases not matched to a gene: 9.

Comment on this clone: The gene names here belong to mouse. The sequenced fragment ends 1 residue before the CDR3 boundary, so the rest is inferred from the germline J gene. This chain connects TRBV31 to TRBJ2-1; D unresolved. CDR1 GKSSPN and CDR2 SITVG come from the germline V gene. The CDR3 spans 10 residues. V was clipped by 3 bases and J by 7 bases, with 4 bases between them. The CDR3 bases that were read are TGTGCCTGGAGCGAGGCTGAGCAGTTC. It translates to CAWSEAEQF. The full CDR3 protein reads CAWSEAEQFF.

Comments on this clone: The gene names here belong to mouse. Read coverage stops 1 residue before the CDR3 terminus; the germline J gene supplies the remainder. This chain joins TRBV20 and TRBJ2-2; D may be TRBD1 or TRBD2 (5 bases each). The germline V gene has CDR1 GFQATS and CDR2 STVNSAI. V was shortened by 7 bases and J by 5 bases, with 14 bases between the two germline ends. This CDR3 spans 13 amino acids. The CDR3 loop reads CGGPGGGTGQLYF. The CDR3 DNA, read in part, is TGTGGTGGTCCCGGGGGAGGAACCGGGCAGCTCTAC.

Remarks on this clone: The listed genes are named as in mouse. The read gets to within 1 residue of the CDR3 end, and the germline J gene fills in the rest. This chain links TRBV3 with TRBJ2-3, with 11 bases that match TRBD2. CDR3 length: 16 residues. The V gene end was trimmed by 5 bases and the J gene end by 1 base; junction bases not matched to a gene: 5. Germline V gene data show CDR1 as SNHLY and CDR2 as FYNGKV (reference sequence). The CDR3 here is CASSRGLGAGAETLYF. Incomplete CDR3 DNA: TGTGCCAGCAGCCGGGGACTGGGGGCCGGTGCAGAAACGCTGTAT.

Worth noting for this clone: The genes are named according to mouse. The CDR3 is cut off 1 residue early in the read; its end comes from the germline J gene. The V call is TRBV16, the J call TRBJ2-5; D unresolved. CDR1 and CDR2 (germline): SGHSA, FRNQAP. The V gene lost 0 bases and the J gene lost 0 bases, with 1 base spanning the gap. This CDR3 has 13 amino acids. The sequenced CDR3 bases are TGTGCAAGCAGCTTAGACAACCAAGACACCCAGTAC. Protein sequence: CASSLDNQDTQY. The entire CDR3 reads CASSLDNQDTQYF.

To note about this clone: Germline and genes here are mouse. The CDR3 spells CTCSAAPDEEQYF. Partial CDR3 DNA: TGCACCTGCAGTGCTGCACCGGATGAAGAACAGTAC. The genes are TRBV1 and TRBJ2-7; D remains unclear. The read halts 1 residue ahead of the CDR3 end, with the missing end drawn from the germline J gene. The CDR3 has 13 residues. Trimming cost V 3 bases and J 7 bases, with 13 bases left between them. Germline-derived CDR1 and CDR2 are NSQYPW and LRSPGD (reference sequence).

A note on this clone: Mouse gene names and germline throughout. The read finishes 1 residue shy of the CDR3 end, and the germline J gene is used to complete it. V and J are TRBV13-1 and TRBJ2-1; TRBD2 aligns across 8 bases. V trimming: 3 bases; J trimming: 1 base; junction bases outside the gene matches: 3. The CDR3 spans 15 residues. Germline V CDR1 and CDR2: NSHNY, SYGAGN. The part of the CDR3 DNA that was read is TGTGCCAGCAGTGGCGGGACTGGAAACTATGCTGAGCAGTTC. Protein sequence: CASSGGTGNYAEQF. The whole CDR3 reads CASSGGTGNYAEQFF.

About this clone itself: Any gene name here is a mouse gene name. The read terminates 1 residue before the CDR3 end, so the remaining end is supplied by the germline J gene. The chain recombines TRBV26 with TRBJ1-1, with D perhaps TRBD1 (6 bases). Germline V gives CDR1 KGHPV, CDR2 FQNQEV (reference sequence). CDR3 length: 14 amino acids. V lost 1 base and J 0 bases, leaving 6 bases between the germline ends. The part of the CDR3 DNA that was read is TGTGCCAGCAGTCTGTACAGGGCAAACACAGAAGTCTTC. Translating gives CASSLYRANTEVF. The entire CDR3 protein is CASSLYRANTEVFF. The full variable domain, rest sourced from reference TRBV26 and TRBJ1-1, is NSKVIQTPRYLVKGQGQKAKMRCIPEKGHPVVFWYQQNKNNEFKFLINFQNQEVLQQIDMTEKRFSAECPSNSPCSLEIQSSEAGDSALYLCASSLYRANTEVFFGKGTRLTVV.

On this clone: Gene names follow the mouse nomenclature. CDR3 sequence reads: CASGDARANSDYTF. The CDR3 DNA, read in part, is TGTGCCAGCGGTGATGCCAGGGCAAACTCCGACTACACC. V usage is TRBV13-2 and J usage is TRBJ1-2, with D perhaps matching TRBD1 (5 bases). The CDR3 end lies 1 residue beyond the end of the read and is filled in from the germline J gene. The CDR3 is 14 amino acids. Germline loops: CDR1 NNHNN, CDR2 SYGAGS (reference sequence). Trimming stripped 0 bases from V and 0 bases from J, with 6 bases between.

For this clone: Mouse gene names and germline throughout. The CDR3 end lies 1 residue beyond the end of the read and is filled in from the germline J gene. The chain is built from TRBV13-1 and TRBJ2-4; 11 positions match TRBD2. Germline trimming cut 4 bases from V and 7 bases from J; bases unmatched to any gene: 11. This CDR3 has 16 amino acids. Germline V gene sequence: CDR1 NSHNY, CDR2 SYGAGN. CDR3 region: CASSHGTGGRGDTLYF. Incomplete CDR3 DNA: TGTGCCAGCAGTCACGGGACTGGGGGTCGGGGGGACACCTTGTAC.

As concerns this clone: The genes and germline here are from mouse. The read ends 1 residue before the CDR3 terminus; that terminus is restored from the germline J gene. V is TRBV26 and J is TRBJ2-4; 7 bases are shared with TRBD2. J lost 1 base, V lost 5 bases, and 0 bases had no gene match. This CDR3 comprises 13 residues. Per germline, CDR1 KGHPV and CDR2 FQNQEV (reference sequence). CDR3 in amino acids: CASSGGGQNTLYF. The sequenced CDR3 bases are TGTGCCAGCAGTGGGGGGGGTCAAAACACCTTGTAC.

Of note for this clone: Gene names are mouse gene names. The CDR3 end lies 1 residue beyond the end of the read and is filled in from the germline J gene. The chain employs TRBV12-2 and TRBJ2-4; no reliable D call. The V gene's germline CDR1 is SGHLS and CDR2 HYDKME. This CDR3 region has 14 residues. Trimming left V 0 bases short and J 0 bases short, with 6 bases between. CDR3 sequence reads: CASSLGSSQNTLYF. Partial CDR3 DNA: TGTGCCAGCTCTCTCGGGTCTAGTCAAAACACCTTGTAC.

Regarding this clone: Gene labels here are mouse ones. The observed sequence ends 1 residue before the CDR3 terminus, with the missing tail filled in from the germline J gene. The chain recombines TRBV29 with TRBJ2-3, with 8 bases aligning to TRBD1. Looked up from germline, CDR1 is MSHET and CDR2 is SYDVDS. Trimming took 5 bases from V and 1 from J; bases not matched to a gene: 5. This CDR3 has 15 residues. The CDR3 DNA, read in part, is TGTGCTAGCAGTCCAGGGGGCGCGGGTGCAGAAACGCTGTAT. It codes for CASSPGGAGAETLY. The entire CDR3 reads CASSPGGAGAETLYF. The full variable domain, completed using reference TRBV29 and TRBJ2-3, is DMKVTQMPRYLIKRMGENVLLECGQDMSHETMYWYRQDPGLGLQLIYISYDVDSNSEGDIPKGYRVSRKKREHFSLILDSAKTNQTSVYFCASSPGGAGAETLYFGSGTRLTVL.

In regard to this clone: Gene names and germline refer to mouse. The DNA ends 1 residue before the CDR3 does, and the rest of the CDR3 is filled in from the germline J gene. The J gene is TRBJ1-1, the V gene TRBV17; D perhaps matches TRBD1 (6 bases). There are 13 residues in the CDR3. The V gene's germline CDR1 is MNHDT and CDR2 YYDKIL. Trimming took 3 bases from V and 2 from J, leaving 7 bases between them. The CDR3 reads CASSRDSNTEVFF. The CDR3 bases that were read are TGTGCTAGCAGTAGGGACAGTAACACAGAAGTCTTC.

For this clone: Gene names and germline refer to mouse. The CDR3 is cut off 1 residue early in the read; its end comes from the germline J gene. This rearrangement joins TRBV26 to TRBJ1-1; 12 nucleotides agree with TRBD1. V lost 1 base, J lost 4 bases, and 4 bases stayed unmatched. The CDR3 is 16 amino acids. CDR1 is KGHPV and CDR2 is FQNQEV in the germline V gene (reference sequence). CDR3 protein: CASSLWGQGAATEVFF. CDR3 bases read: TGTGCCAGCAGTCTGTGGGGACAGGGGGCTGCCACAGAAGTCTTC.

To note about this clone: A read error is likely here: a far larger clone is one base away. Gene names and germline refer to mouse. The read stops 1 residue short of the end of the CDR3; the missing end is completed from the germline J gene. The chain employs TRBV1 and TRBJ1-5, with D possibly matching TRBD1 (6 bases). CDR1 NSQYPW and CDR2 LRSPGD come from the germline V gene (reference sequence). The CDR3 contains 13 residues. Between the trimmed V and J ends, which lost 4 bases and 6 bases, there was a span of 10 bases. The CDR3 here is CTCSGRGGQAPLF. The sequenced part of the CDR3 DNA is TGCACCTGCAGTGGCAGGGGAGGCCAGGCTCCGCTT.

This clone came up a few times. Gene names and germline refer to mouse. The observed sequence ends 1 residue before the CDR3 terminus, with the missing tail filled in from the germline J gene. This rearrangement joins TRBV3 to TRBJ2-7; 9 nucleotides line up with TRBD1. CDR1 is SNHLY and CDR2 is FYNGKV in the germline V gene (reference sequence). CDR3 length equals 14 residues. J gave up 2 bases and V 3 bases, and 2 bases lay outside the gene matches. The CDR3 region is CASSLDRGPYEQYF. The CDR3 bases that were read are TGTGCCAGCAGCTTGGACAGGGGTCCCTATGAACAGTAC.

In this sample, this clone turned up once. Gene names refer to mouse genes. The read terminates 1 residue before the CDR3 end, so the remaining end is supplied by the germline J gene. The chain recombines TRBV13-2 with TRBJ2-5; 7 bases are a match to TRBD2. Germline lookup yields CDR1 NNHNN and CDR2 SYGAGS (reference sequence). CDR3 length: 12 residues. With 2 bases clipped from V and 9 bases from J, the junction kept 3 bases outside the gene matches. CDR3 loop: CASGEQTGTQYF. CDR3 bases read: TGTGCCAGCGGTGAGCAGACTGGGACCCAGTAC.

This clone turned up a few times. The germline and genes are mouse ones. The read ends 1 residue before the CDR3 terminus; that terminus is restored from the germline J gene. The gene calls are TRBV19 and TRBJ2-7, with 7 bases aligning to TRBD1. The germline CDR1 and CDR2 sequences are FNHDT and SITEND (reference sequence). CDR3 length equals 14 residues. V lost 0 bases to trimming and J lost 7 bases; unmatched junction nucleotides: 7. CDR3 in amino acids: CASSIVTGEREQYF. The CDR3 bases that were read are TGTGCCAGCAGTATAGTCACAGGGGAGAGGGAACAGTAC.

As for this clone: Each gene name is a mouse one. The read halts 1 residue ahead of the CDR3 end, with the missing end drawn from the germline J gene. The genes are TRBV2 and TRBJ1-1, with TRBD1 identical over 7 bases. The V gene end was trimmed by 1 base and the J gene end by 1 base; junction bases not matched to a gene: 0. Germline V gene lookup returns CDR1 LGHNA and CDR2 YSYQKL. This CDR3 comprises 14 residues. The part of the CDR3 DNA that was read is TGTGCCAGCAGCCAAGGACAGGGAAACACAGAAGTCTTC. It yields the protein CASSQGQGNTEVF. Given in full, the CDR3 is CASSQGQGNTEVFF.

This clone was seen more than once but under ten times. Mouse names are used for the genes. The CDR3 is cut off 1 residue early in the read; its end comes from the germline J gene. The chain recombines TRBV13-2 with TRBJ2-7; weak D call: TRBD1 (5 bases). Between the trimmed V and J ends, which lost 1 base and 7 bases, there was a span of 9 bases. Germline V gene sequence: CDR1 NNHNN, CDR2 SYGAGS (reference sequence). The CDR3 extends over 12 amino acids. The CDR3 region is CASGDQGEEQYF. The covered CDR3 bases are TGTGCCAGCGGTGATCAGGGTGAGGAACAGTAC.

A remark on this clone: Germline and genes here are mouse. This chain's CDR3 is CASSLGTVNERLFF. CDR3 bases read: TGTGCCAGCTCTCTCGGGACAGTCAACGAAAGATTATTT. J is TRBJ1-4 and V is TRBV12-1; 7 bases are a match to TRBD1. The CDR3 is cut off 1 residue early in the read; its end comes from the germline J gene. After removal of 0 bases from V and 4 bases from J, the junction contained 1 base not matched to a gene. CDR1 is SGHSN and CDR2 is HYEKVE in the germline V gene. CDR3 size: 14 residues.

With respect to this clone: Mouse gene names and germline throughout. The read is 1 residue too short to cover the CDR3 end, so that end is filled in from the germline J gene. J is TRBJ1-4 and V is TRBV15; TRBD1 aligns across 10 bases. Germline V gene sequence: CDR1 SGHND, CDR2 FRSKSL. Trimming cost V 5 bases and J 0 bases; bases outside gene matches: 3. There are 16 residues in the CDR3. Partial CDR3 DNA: TGTGCCAGCAGTGTCGGGACAGGGGTTTCCAACGAAAGATTATTT. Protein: CASSVGTGVSNERLF. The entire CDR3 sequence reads CASSVGTGVSNERLFF.

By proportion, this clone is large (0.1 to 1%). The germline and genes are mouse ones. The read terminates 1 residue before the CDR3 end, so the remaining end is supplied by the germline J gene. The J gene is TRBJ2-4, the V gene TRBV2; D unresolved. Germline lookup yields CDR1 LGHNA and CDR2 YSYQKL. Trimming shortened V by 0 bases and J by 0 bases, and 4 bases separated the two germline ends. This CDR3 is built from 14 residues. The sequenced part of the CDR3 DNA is TGTGCCAGCAGCCAAGAAGGCAGTCAAAACACCTTGTAC. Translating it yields CASSQEGSQNTLY. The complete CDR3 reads CASSQEGSQNTLYF.

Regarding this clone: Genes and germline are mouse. The sequenced part of the CDR3 DNA is TGCACCTGCAGTGGGGGACAGTCCTATAATTCGCCCCTCTAC. Amino acids: CTCSGGQSYNSPLY. The entire CDR3 is CTCSGGQSYNSPLYF. This sequence joins TRBV1 and TRBJ1-6; 7 bases match TRBD1. With the read ending 1 residue before the CDR3 end, the germline J gene is used to fill in that end. TRBJ1-6 falls under the ORF class, with uncertain function. Trimming took 4 bases from V and 1 from J; bases not matched to a gene: 1. The CDR3 is made up of 15 amino acids. Germline V lookup: CDR1 NSQYPW, CDR2 LRSPGD (reference sequence).

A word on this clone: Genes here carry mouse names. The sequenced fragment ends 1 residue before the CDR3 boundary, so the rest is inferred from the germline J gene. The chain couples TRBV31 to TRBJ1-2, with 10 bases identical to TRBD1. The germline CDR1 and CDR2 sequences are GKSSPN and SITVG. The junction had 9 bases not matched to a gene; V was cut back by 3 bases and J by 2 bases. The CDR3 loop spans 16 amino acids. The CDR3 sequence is CAWRLSPGQGNSDYTF. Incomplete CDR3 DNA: TGTGCCTGGAGACTATCCCCGGGACAGGGGAACTCCGACTACACC. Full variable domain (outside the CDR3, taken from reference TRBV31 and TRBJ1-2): AQTIHQWPVAEIKAVGSPLSLGCTIKGKSSPNLYWYWQATGGTLQQLFYSITVGQVESVVQLNLSASRPKDDQFILSTEKLLLSHSGFYLCAWRLSPGQGNSDYTFGSGTRLLVI.